The 17 T cell receptor beta chains below all came from one sample that was sequenced in a study of T cell responses to AZD1222 COVID-19 vaccine. Sequencing was performed with immunoSEQ multiplex PCR; in TCRdb, only in-frame clones are kept and a portion is missing. This sample carries 130,000 or so clones, approximately 94% of them seen once, and the ten largest clones take roughly 7.2%. This sample comprised peripheral blood, obtained on day 0 of AZD1222 vaccination. The receptors here all came from an adult in good health.

The genes are TRBV4-1 and TRBJ2-4, with D perhaps given as TRBD1 or TRBD2 (5 bases each). Germline values: CDR1 MGHRA, CDR2 YSYEKL. Trimming stripped 0 bases from V and 6 bases from J, with 21 bases between. This CDR3 has 18 residues. CDR3 bases: TGCGCCAGCAGCCAAGAGTACAATCTTCCGGGACCAGGAAACATTCAGTACTTC. Protein product: CASSQEYNLPGPGNIQYF.

The rearrangement links TRBV20-1 to TRBJ2-3; either TRBD1 or TRBD2 may supply D (5 bases each). CDR3 length: 11 residues. V was pared by 6 bases and J by 3 bases, with 7 bases between. The germline V gene encodes CDR1 DFQATT and CDR2 SNEGSKA (reference sequence). CDR3 loop: CSAWGTDTQYF. CDR3 nucleotide sequence: TGCAGTGCGTGGGGGACAGATACGCAGTATTTT.

V and J are TRBV12-3 or TRBV12-4 and TRBJ2-7, with D possibly matching TRBD1 (5 bases). This CDR3 is built from 13 residues. V shed 4 bases and J shed 1 base, with 8 bases lying between them. CDR3 DNA: TGTGCCAGCAGTTATGGGGCTTCCTACGAGCAGTACTTC. This encodes CASSYGASYEQYF.

This clone was seen once. This chain joins TRBV19 and TRBJ2-3; 7 nucleotides line up with TRBD2. V was pared by 5 bases and J by 2 bases, with 7 bases of the junction left unmatched. CDR1 is LNHDA and CDR2 is SQIVND in the germline V gene (reference sequence). The CDR3 is 15 amino acids. DNA of the CDR3: TGTGCCAGTAGTCTCCGACTAGCAGACACAGATACGCAGTATTTT. It translates to CASSLRLADTDTQYF.

The chain is built from TRBV10-3 and TRBJ2-7, with D unclear. V was pared by 0 bases and J by 3 bases, with 6 bases between. Germline V gene sequence: CDR1 ENHRY, CDR2 SYGVKD. The CDR3 is made up of 13 amino acids. The CDR3 here is CAISESGYYEQYF. The CDR3, as DNA: TGTGCCATCAGTGAGTCGGGCTACTACGAGCAGTACTTC.

The chain is built from TRBV29-1 and TRBJ2-1; D gene uncertain. V lost 8 bases, J lost 8 bases, and 13 bases lay in between. CDR3 size: 11 residues. The germline CDR1 and CDR2 sequences are SQVTM and ANQGSEA. The CDR3 region is CSSKGLDEQFF. The CDR3 nucleotides are TGCAGCTCCAAGGGTCTGGATGAGCAGTTCTTC.

The chain links TRBV7-9 to TRBJ1-2, with 9 bases fitting TRBD1. The CDR3 is 16 amino acids. Germline-derived CDR1 and CDR2 are SEHNR and FQNEAQ (reference sequence). V lost 7 bases, J lost 4 bases, and 13 bases stayed unmatched. The CDR3 bases are TGTGCCAGCAATTCCCATGCCGGGACAGGGACCTATGGCTACACCTTC. This encodes CASNSHAGTGTYGYTF.

The CDR3 loop is CASSQEGRKGEKLFF. The CDR3 DNA reads TGCGCCAGCAGCCAAGAAGGAAGGAAGGGTGAAAAACTGTTTTTT. The genes are TRBV4-1 and TRBJ1-4; D remains unclear. The V gene's germline CDR1 is MGHRA and CDR2 YSYEKL. Trimming pared 0 bases from V and 7 bases from J, leaving 12 bases between. The CDR3 is 15 residues long.

This chain uses TRBV5-1 with TRBJ2-1; D unresolved. V shed 4 bases and J shed 5 bases, with 19 bases lying between them. Germline V gene sequence: CDR1 SGHRS, CDR2 YFSETQ. This CDR3 has 16 amino acids. CDR3 region: CASSTPRNSVDNEQFF. The CDR3 DNA is TGCGCCAGCAGCACCCCTAGGAACTCTGTGGACAATGAGCAGTTCTTC.

This chain uses TRBV9 with TRBJ2-7; a weak D match, TRBD1 (5 bases). Trimming took 3 bases from V and 0 from J, leaving 7 bases between them. Germline CDR1 is SGDLS and CDR2 is YYNGEE. There are 13 residues in the CDR3. The CDR3: CASSGGTSYEQYF. CDR3 in DNA: TGTGCCAGCAGCGGGGGCACCTCCTACGAGCAGTACTTC.

This chain connects TRBV5-8 to TRBJ1-5; D is perhaps TRBD1 (6 bases). CDR3 size: 14 residues. CDR1 SGHTS and CDR2 YDEGEE come from the germline V gene. V lost 4 bases and J 3 bases, leaving 11 bases between the germline ends. CDR3 protein: CASSLDRYNQPQHF. CDR3 bases: TGTGCCAGCAGCCTAGACAGGTACAATCAGCCCCAGCATTTT.

The J gene is TRBJ1-1, the V gene TRBV27, with TRBD1 matching over 9 bases. Germline V CDR1 and CDR2: MNHEY, SMNVEV (reference sequence). The CDR3 loop spans 15 amino acids. V lost 5 bases and J lost 1; bases outside the gene matches: 5. The chain's CDR3 is CASSPGTGRNTEAFF. As DNA, the CDR3 is TGTGCCAGCAGTCCGGGGACAGGGCGGAACACTGAAGCTTTCTTT.

This rearrangement joins TRBV12-3 or TRBV12-4 to TRBJ2-7; no firm D call. V was trimmed by 11 bases and J by 2 bases, leaving 13 bases between them. CDR3 length: 12 residues. CDR3 loop: CAFNAGAYEQYF. The CDR3 bases are TGTGCCTTCAATGCAGGAGCCTACGAGCAGTACTTC.

The rearrangement joins TRBV7-9 to TRBJ1-2, with D unresolved. Trimming removed 5 bases from V and 4 bases from J, with 17 bases in between. Germline CDR1 is SEHNR and CDR2 is FQNEAQ (reference sequence). The CDR3 has 15 amino acids. In DNA, the CDR3 is TGTGCCAGCAGCGGCGCCGTCGCTGAGGGCTATGGCTACACCTTC. This encodes CASSGAVAEGYGYTF. Using reference TRBV7-9 and TRBJ1-2 for the parts outside the CDR3, the full variable domain is DTGVSQNPRHKITKRGQNVTFRCDPISEHNRLYWYRQTLGQGPEFLTYFQNEAQLEKSRLLSDRFSAERPKGSFSTLEIQRTEQGDSAMYLCASSGAVAEGYGYTFGSGTRLTVV.

The chain recombines TRBV6-6 with TRBJ2-6, with D uncertain. Germline CDR1 reads MNHNY; CDR2 reads SVGAGI (reference sequence). Trimming shortened V by 0 bases and J by 0 bases, and 6 bases separated the two germline ends. This CDR3 has 16 residues. For the CDR3, the DNA is TGTGCCAGCAGTTACTCGGAGAACTCTGGGGCCAACGTCCTGACTTTC. Encoded protein: CASSYSENSGANVLTF.

The chain carries TRBV3-1 (or the pseudogene TRBV3-2) and TRBJ1-4, with 7 bases matching TRBD1. Germline V gene data show CDR1 as LGHDT and CDR2 as YNNKEL (reference sequence). There are 15 residues in the CDR3. Germline trimming cut 4 bases from V and 8 bases from J; bases unmatched to any gene: 10. CDR3 region: CASSRARQGVEKLFF. CDR3 in DNA: TGTGCCAGCAGCCGGGCCAGACAGGGTGTAGAAAAACTGTTTTTT.

CDR3 sequence reads: CASSQVNEQFF. In DNA, the CDR3 is TGTGCCAGTTCTCAAGTTAATGAGCAGTTCTTC. J is TRBJ2-1 and V is TRBV19; D gene ambiguous. CDR1 is LNHDA, CDR2 SQIVND, per germline (reference sequence). Trimming removed 8 bases at V and 7 bases at J, with 9 bases between. The CDR3 has 11 amino acids. Filled out from reference TRBV19 and TRBJ2-1, the complete variable domain reads DGGITQSPKYLFRKEGQNVTLSCEQNLNHDAMYWYRQDPGQGLRLIYYSQIVNDFQKGDIAEGYSVSREKKESFPLTVTSAQKNPTAFYLCASSQVNEQFFGPGTRLTVL.